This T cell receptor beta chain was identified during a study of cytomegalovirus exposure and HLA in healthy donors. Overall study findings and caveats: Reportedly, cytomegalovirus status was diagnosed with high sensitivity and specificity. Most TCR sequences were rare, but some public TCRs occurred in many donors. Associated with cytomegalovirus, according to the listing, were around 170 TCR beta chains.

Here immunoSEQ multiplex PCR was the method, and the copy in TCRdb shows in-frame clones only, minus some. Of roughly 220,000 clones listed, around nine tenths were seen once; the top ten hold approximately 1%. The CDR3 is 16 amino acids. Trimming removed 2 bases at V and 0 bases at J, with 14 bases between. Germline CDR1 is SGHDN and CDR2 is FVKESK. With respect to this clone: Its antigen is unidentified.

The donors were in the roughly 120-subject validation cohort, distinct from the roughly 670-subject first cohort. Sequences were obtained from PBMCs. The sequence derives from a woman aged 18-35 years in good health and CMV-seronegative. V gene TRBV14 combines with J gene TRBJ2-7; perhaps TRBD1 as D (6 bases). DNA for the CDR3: TGTGCCAGCAGCCAACCTCAGGGGTTAATCTCCTACGAGCAGTACTTC. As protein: CASSQPQGLISYEQYF.